This T cell receptor (beta chain) stems from a study of tumor-infiltrating lymphocytes in primary liver carcinoma. Study in general: Tumors, staged T1-T3 N0M0, spanned about 4 to 10 cm.

Germline DNA was also extracted, while the blood RNA originated from unsorted whole blood. Patients were chronically HBV-infected and treatment-naive. Regarding this clonotype: What it binds is not known. At one boundary the junction diverges from the germline segment, which might be a read error.

The CDR3 loop spans 13 amino acids. Per germline, CDR1 MNHNS and CDR2 SASEGT. From about 0.45 ug total RNA, TCR beta cDNA was generated with a primer in the constant region. Slightly modified ARM-PCR served as the procedure for the TCR beta libraries. These libraries came from three rounds of nested multiplex PCR. The first two PCR rounds used TRBV1-TRBV30 primers with a Cbeta primer, nine to eleven cycles each. TCRdb recomputed calls from the multiplex PCR reads with MiXCR, one row per CDR3 protein. The sample consists of some 320,000 distinct CDR3 sequences, about 60% of them appearing once. Notes on the study in general: The study found tumor-adjacent and tumor-blood pairs overlapped less than tumor region pairs.

The clonotype was recovered from a man between 40 and 49 years old with primary liver carcinoma and hepatitis B virus infection. The sequenced material came from peripheral blood. This rearrangement joins TRBV6-1 to TRBJ2-7, with 7 bases matching TRBD2. This CDR3 is CASSQRGSYEQCF. CDR3 DNA: TGTGCCAGCAGTCAGCGGGGCTCCTACGAGCAGTGCTTC.